The 27 T cell receptor beta chains listed next were all sequenced from one sample in a study of graft-versus-host responses after intestinal transplantation. For these receptors, no antigen is known. The data were produced by immunoSEQ multiplex PCR, yet TCRdb's version contains in-frame clones alone and is incomplete. The sample yields 100,000 or so clones, 85% to 95% seen once. The starting material was unstimulated CD8+ T cells sorted from spleen or lymph node cells, obtained before transplant. These receptors were obtained from a human donor who was the organ donor for an intestinal transplant.

The chain uses TRBV28 and TRBJ2-6; 8 positions agree with TRBD1. This CDR3 spans 20 amino acids. J gave up 2 bases and V 3 bases, and 15 bases lay outside the gene matches. From germline, CDR1 is MDHEN and CDR2 SYDVKM. The CDR3 sequence is CASSFGQGAGPIPGANVLTF. DNA of the CDR3: TGTGCCAGCAGTTTTGGTCAGGGGGCCGGTCCTATTCCTGGGGCCAACGTCCTGACTTTC. Drawing the rest from reference TRBV28 and TRBJ2-6, the complete variable domain is DVKVTQSSRYLVKRTGEKVFLECVQDMDHENMFWYRQDPGLGLRLIYFSYDVKMKEKGDIPEGYSVSREKKERFSLILESASTNQTSMYLCASSFGQGAGPIPGANVLTFGAGSRLTVL.

CDR3 residues: CASSSPLAGGRNYNEQFF. The CDR3 region has the DNA TGTGCCAGCAGTTCTCCCCTAGCGGGAGGACGGAACTACAATGAGCAGTTCTTC. This sequence joins TRBV2 and TRBJ2-1; 11 bases map to TRBD2. This CDR3 region has 18 residues. J was trimmed by 3 bases and V by 5 bases; bases with no gene match: 12. Germline CDR1 is SNHLY and CDR2 is FYNNEI.

The chain has TRBV6-5 and TRBJ2-7; TRBD2 might be the D (5 bases). V was trimmed by 6 bases and J by 5 bases, leaving 14 bases between them. Germline assignment: CDR1 MNHEY and CDR2 SVGAGI. The CDR3 has 13 amino acids. The CDR3 sequence: CASSDRGVDEQYF. CDR3 sequence (DNA): TGTGCCAGCAGCGATCGGGGTGTCGACGAGCAGTACTTC.

This chain connects TRBV29-1 to TRBJ1-1; no definite D call. The CDR3 is made up of 11 amino acids. V dropped 4 bases and J dropped 5 bases, with 8 bases sitting between them. Germline-derived CDR1 and CDR2 are SQVTM and ANQGSEA. The CDR3 region is CSVGSGTEAFF. As DNA, the CDR3 is TGCAGCGTTGGGTCCGGGACTGAAGCTTTCTTT. Using reference TRBV29-1 and TRBJ1-1 for the parts outside the CDR3, the full variable domain is SAVISQKPSRDICQRGTSLTIQCQVDSQVTMMFWYRQQPGQSLTLIATANQGSEATYESGFVIDKFPISRPNLTFSTLTVSNMSPEDSSIYLCSVGSGTEAFFGQGTRLTVV.

V and J are TRBV5-4 and TRBJ1-4; D remains ambiguous. Germline CDR1 is SGHNT and CDR2 is YYREEE (reference sequence). The CDR3 totals 16 residues. The V and J ends lost 0 bases and 8 bases respectively, with 17 bases between them. In nucleotides, the CDR3 is TGTGCCAGCAGCTTGGGGCGGTCGGATAGACGGGAAAAACTGTTTTTT. This codes for CASSLGRSDRREKLFF.

The V gene is TRBV7-6, the J gene TRBJ2-7, with D tentatively TRBD2 (6 bases). V lost 4 bases to trimming and J lost 2 bases, with 9 bases between them. Germline-derived CDR1 and CDR2 are SGHVS and FNYEAQ. The CDR3 runs to 13 residues. DNA of the CDR3: TGTGCCAGCAGCTCGGGAGCCACCTACGAGCAGTACTTC. As protein: CASSSGATYEQYF.

The CDR3 spells CASSTRTSGEETQYF. The CDR3 bases are TGTGCCAGCAGCACAAGGACTAGCGGGGAAGAGACCCAGTACTTC. The rearrangement joins TRBV5-4 to TRBJ2-5; TRBD2 agrees at 12 bases. CDR3 length: 15 residues. Germline V gene data show CDR1 as SGHNT and CDR2 as YYREEE (reference sequence). V shed 4 bases, J shed 3 bases, and the junction held 4 bases outside the gene matches.

The V call is TRBV7-9, the J call TRBJ2-3; D might be TRBD2 (5 bases). From germline, CDR1 is SEHNR and CDR2 FQNEAQ (reference sequence). The CDR3 length is 15 residues. The germline V and J ends were trimmed by 6 bases and 0 bases, with 13 bases remaining between them. CDR3 DNA sequence: TGTGCCAGCAGTTGGACTTTGACTAGCACAGATACGCAGTATTTT. Its protein is CASSWTLTSTDTQYF.

V usage is TRBV27 and J usage is TRBJ2-3; 11 bases agree with TRBD2. The germline V gene encodes CDR1 MNHEY and CDR2 SMNVEV (reference sequence). CDR3 length equals 17 residues. Trimming removed 6 bases from V and 2 bases from J; junction bases left unmatched: 10. The CDR3 coding sequence is TGTGCCAGCAGGCCGCTAGCGGGGGGAGCTCTCACAGATACGCAGTATTTT. Residues: CASRPLAGGALTDTQYF.

V and J are TRBV19 and TRBJ2-7; D may be TRBD1 (5 bases). The CDR3 sequence is 11 residues long. The V end lost 5 bases, the J end lost 3 bases, and 5 bases lay between the germline ends. CDR1 and CDR2 from the germline V gene are LNHDA and SQIVND (reference sequence). Here the CDR3 DNA reads TGTGCCAGTAGTCAGGGCTACGAGCAGTACTTC. Protein sequence: CASSQGYEQYF.

J is TRBJ2-1 and V is TRBV11-2; 11 bases fit TRBD2. J gave up 8 bases and V 1 base, and 7 bases lay outside the gene matches. This CDR3 comprises 16 residues. Germline V CDR1 and CDR2: SGHAT, FQNNGV. CDR3 in amino acids: CASSLGLAGGKHEQFF. In DNA, the CDR3 is TGTGCCAGCAGCTTAGGGCTAGCGGGAGGTAAGCATGAGCAGTTCTTC.

The V gene is TRBV11-2, the J gene TRBJ2-3; no reliable D call. The CDR3 spans 15 residues. Per germline, CDR1 SGHAT and CDR2 FQNNGV. Trimming removed 0 bases from V and 4 bases from J, with 11 bases in between. CDR3 bases: TGTGCCAGCAGCTTAGATCTTTATGGGCCAGATACGCAGTATTTT. Encoded protein: CASSLDLYGPDTQYF.

The gene calls are TRBV18 and TRBJ2-1; TRBD2 is a possible D gene (6 bases). The CDR3 has 15 residues. V dropped 3 bases and J dropped 8 bases, with 17 bases sitting between them. Germline V gene data show CDR1 as KGHSH and CDR2 as LQKENI. The CDR3 DNA sequence: TGTGCCAGCTCACCCCAGCGGGCCGGCCTTCATGAGCAGTTCTTC. This encodes CASSPQRAGLHEQFF.

This clone was seen just once. The CDR3 region has the DNA TGTGCCAGCAGCTTTTTGGGGGCACATTCACCCCTCCACTTT. Encoded protein: CASSFLGAHSPLHF. V usage is TRBV7-6 and J usage is TRBJ1-6; D possibly corresponds to TRBD1 (6 bases). The CDR3 is 14 residues long. V dropped 3 bases and J dropped 8 bases, with 11 bases sitting between them. Germline V gives CDR1 SGHVS, CDR2 FNYEAQ.

V and J are TRBV9 and TRBJ2-2; 10 bases agree with TRBD1. Germline V CDR1 and CDR2: SGDLS, YYNGEE. After removal of 6 bases from V and 7 bases from J, the junction contained 9 bases not matched to a gene. CDR3 length equals 15 residues. The CDR3 region has the DNA TGTGCCAGCACCCCGGGACAGGGGTTAGGCGGGGAGCTGTTTTTT. Translated, it gives CASTPGQGLGGELFF.

In its sample, this clone was seen once. This chain joins TRBV27 and TRBJ2-7; D perhaps matches TRBD2 (5 bases). V was clipped by 8 bases and J by 7 bases, with 21 bases between them. Looked up from germline, CDR1 is MNHEY and CDR2 is SMNVEV (reference sequence). There are 14 residues in the CDR3. CDR3 sequence (DNA): TGTGCCAGCCAAACTTTCACGGGGATCGGGGAGCAGTACTTC. It codes for CASQTFTGIGEQYF.

This clone was seen a single time. The rearrangement uses TRBV7-9 and TRBJ2-3; perhaps TRBD2 as D (6 bases). The germline V and J ends were trimmed by 5 bases and 2 bases, with 20 bases remaining between them. The germline V gene encodes CDR1 SEHNR and CDR2 FQNEAQ (reference sequence). The CDR3 is made up of 17 amino acids. Here the CDR3 reads CASSVLRLGTFTDTQYF. CDR3 coding DNA: TGTGCCAGCAGCGTACTTCGACTAGGGACCTTCACAGATACGCAGTATTTT.

This chain joins TRBV7-9 and TRBJ2-1; the match to TRBD2 covers 7 bases. The junction had 6 bases not matched to a gene; V was cut back by 5 bases and J by 2 bases. The length of the CDR3 is 15 residues. Germline V CDR1 and CDR2: SEHNR, FQNEAQ (reference sequence). CDR3 DNA sequence: TGTGCCAGCAGCAATGCGCGGGGGACCTACAATGAGCAGTTCTTC. Its protein product is CASSNARGTYNEQFF.

This clone appeared once. The chain employs TRBV28 and TRBJ1-1; D unclear. Trimming cost V 5 bases and J 4 bases, with 14 bases left between them. The CDR3 contains 14 residues. Looked up from germline, CDR1 is MDHEN and CDR2 is SYDVKM. The CDR3 DNA follows: TGTGCCAGCAGTCCCTACGCTGGGAGCACTGAAGCTTTCTTT. Residues: CASSPYAGSTEAFF.

The rearrangement uses TRBV28 and TRBJ2-1; D is perhaps TRBD2 (5 bases). V was clipped by 3 bases and J by 8 bases, with 17 bases between them. From germline, CDR1 is MDHEN and CDR2 SYDVKM. The CDR3 runs to 15 residues. This CDR3 is CASSFIRRGLDEQFF. The CDR3 nucleotides are TGTGCCAGCAGTTTCATCAGGCGCGGGCTTGATGAGCAGTTCTTC.

The chain combines TRBV6-1 with TRBJ1-1, with no clear D. Germline CDR1 and CDR2: MNHNS and SASEGT. V lost 3 bases and J lost 5, with 7 bases in between. The CDR3 spans 12 residues. The CDR3 loop reads CASSDQVTEAFF. The CDR3 DNA reads as TGTGCCAGCAGTGACCAGGTGACTGAAGCTTTCTTT.

This clone is a singleton in its sample. The chain joins TRBV14 to TRBJ2-7; no clear D. Germline V gene sequence: CDR1 SGHDN, CDR2 FVKESK. CDR3 length: 13 amino acids. Trimming pared 0 bases from V and 2 bases from J, leaving 5 bases between. The CDR3: CASSQDLPYEQYF. In nucleotides, the CDR3 is TGTGCCAGCAGCCAAGATCTTCCCTACGAGCAGTACTTC.

This chain uses TRBV29-1 with TRBJ2-2; D call uncertain. CDR1 SQVTM and CDR2 ANQGSEA come from the germline V gene. V was clipped by 4 bases and J by 4 bases, with 10 bases between them. The CDR3 loop spans 13 amino acids. The CDR3, as DNA: TGCAGCGTTGTTTTGAGCTTCACCGGGGAGCTGTTTTTT. Translating it yields CSVVLSFTGELFF.

This clone was counted once. V and J are TRBV6-6 and TRBJ2-2; maybe TRBD2 (6 bases). Germline lookup yields CDR1 MNHNY and CDR2 SVGAGI (reference sequence). This CDR3 comprises 11 residues. Trimming removed 7 bases at V and 9 bases at J, with 9 bases between. CDR3 sequence reads: CASMGGRELFF. In DNA form, the CDR3 reads TGTGCCAGCATGGGAGGCCGGGAGCTGTTTTTT.

The chain combines TRBV6-1 with TRBJ1-6, with TRBD1 as a possible D gene (6 bases). This CDR3 spans 12 amino acids. The germline V gene has CDR1 MNHNS and CDR2 SASEGT. V lost 6 bases and J lost 10, with 10 bases in between. The CDR3 nucleotides read TGTGCCAGCAGGGACAGTTGGTCACCCCTCCACTTT. It yields the protein CASRDSWSPLHF.

V and J are TRBV11-2 and TRBJ2-7; D might be TRBD2 (5 bases). Trimming took off 5 bases at V and 4 bases at J, with 12 bases between the two ends. CDR1 is SGHAT and CDR2 is FQNNGV in the germline V gene. The CDR3 contains 13 residues. The CDR3 DNA reads TGTGCCAGCAGCCCTAGTCGGGGTTACGAGCAGTACTTC. It is translated as CASSPSRGYEQYF.

The genes are TRBV7-8 and TRBJ2-7; maybe TRBD1 (6 bases). This CDR3 has 14 residues. Per germline, CDR1 SGHVS and CDR2 FQNEAQ. Trimming left V 0 bases short and J 5 bases short, with 11 bases between. The CDR3 is CASSLAMGANEQYF. The CDR3, as DNA: TGTGCCAGCAGCTTAGCGATGGGGGCGAACGAGCAGTACTTC.